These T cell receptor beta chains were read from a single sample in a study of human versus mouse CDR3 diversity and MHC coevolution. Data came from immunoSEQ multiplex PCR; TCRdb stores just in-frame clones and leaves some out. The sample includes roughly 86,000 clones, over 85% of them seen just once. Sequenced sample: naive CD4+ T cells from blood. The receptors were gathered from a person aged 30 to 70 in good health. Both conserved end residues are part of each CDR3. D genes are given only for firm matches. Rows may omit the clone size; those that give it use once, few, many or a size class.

CDR3 DNA: TGTGCCAGCAGCTTGGAACCGGAGGACTATGGCTACACCTTC; CDR3 protein: CASSLEPEDYGYTF; J gene: TRBJ1-2; V gene: TRBV5-4; clone size: .; D gene: .
CDR3 DNA: TGTGCCAGCAGTCCCCCTTGGGGCAGGTTGAACACTGAAGCTTTCTTT; CDR3 protein: CASSPPWGRLNTEAFF; J gene: TRBJ1-1; V gene: TRBV27; clone size: .; D gene: .
CDR3 DNA: TGTGCCAGTAGTAGGGGGGGTAGCGGGGTCGACAATGAGCAGTTCTTC; CDR3 protein: CASSRGGSGVDNEQFF; J gene: TRBJ2-1; V gene: TRBV19; clone size: .; D gene: TRBD2
CDR3 DNA: TGTGCCTGGAGTCCCCAGTGGAACACTGAAGCTTTCTTT; CDR3 protein: CAWSPQWNTEAFF; J gene: TRBJ1-1; V gene: TRBV30; clone size: .; D gene: .
CDR3 DNA: TGTGCCAGCTCACCCTATATTGACACCAACTATGGCTACACCTTC; CDR3 protein: CASSPYIDTNYGYTF; J gene: TRBJ1-2; V gene: TRBV18; clone size: .; D gene: .
CDR3 DNA: TGTGCCAGTAGAGACGCAGGGTATACTGAAGCTTTCTTT; CDR3 protein: CASRDAGYTEAFF; J gene: TRBJ1-1; V gene: TRBV19; clone size: .; D gene: .
CDR3 DNA: TGTGCCAGCAGCCCAACTCGGACAGGACCCACAGATACGCAGTATTTT; CDR3 protein: CASSPTRTGPTDTQYF; J gene: TRBJ2-3; V gene: TRBV9; clone size: .; D gene: TRBD1
CDR3 DNA: TGTGCCACCAGCAGAGGGCTAGCCACAGATACGCAGTATTTT; CDR3 protein: CATSRGLATDTQYF; J gene: TRBJ2-3; V gene: TRBV15; clone size: .; D gene: .
CDR3 DNA: TGTGCCAGCTCACCGGACAGGGATCGAGGGCTGGACTTC; CDR3 protein: CASSPDRDRGLDF; J gene: TRBJ1-2; V gene: TRBV18; clone size: .; D gene: TRBD1
CDR3 DNA: TGTGCCAGCAGCCGGGACAGCAACTATGGCTACACCTTC; CDR3 protein: CASSRDSNYGYTF; J gene: TRBJ1-2; V gene: TRBV2; clone size: .; D gene: TRBD1
CDR3 DNA: TGTGCCAGCAGCACCCCGGGACAGGGAGGAAACACCATATATTTT; CDR3 protein: CASSTPGQGGNTIYF; J gene: TRBJ1-3; V gene: TRBV28; clone size: few; D gene: TRBD1
CDR3 DNA: TGTGCCAGCAGTGGCGGAAGCTCCTACAATGAGCAGTTCTTC; CDR3 protein: CASSGGSSYNEQFF; J gene: TRBJ2-1; V gene: TRBV5-4; clone size: .; D gene: .
CDR3 DNA: TGTGCCAGCAGCTTGAGGGGGGGCGATTCGCAGTACTTC; CDR3 protein: CASSLRGGDSQYF; J gene: TRBJ2-7; V gene: TRBV7-6; clone size: .; D gene: .
CDR3 DNA: TGCGCCAGCAGCTCTAGCTACGAGCAGTACTTC; CDR3 protein: CASSSSYEQYF; J gene: TRBJ2-7; V gene: TRBV5-1; clone size: .; D gene: .
CDR3 DNA: TGTGCCAGCAGCTTGACGGACAGGGGACAGTCACCCCTCCACTTT; CDR3 protein: CASSLTDRGQSPLHF; J gene: TRBJ1-6; V gene: TRBV5-6; clone size: .; D gene: TRBD1
CDR3 DNA: TGTGCCAGCAGCTTAGACTCGAACACTGAAGCTTTCTTT; CDR3 protein: CASSLDSNTEAFF; J gene: TRBJ1-1; V gene: TRBV25-1; clone size: .; D gene: .
CDR3 DNA: TGCGCCAGCAGCTCAGGACTAGCGGGGGGCCCTAGCTCCTACGAGCAGTACTTC; CDR3 protein: CASSSGLAGGPSSYEQYF; J gene: TRBJ2-7; V gene: TRBV5-1; clone size: .; D gene: TRBD2
CDR3 DNA: TGTGCTAGTGGTCCCTCGGAGTATCGGGGGGAGACCCAGTACTTC; CDR3 protein: CASGPSEYRGETQYF; J gene: TRBJ2-5; V gene: TRBV12-5; clone size: .; D gene: .
CDR3 DNA: TGTGCCAGCAGTGTGCAGACAGGGGCTAATGAAAAACTGTTTTTT; CDR3 protein: CASSVQTGANEKLFF; J gene: TRBJ1-4; V gene: TRBV6-1; clone size: .; D gene: TRBD1
CDR3 DNA: TGTGCCAGCAGTTTTATGGTTCGGGAAAAACTGTTTTTT; CDR3 protein: CASSFMVREKLFF; J gene: TRBJ1-4; V gene: TRBV6-5; clone size: .; D gene: .
CDR3 DNA: TGTGCCAGCAGTGAAGGACAGGCGATTTCAGCAGATACGCAGTATTTT; CDR3 protein: CASSEGQAISADTQYF; J gene: TRBJ2-3; V gene: TRBV6-1; clone size: .; D gene: .
CDR3 DNA: TGTGCCAGCAGCTTAGGGGGAGCCGGGGAGCTGTTTTTT; CDR3 protein: CASSLGGAGELFF; J gene: TRBJ2-2; V gene: TRBV5-4; clone size: .; D gene: .
CDR3 DNA: TGTGCCAGCACCCCGGGACAGGGGGCCGATGGCTACACCTTC; CDR3 protein: CASTPGQGADGYTF; J gene: TRBJ1-2; V gene: TRBV6-5; clone size: .; D gene: TRBD1
CDR3 DNA: TGTGCCAGCAGCTCAGGGCAGCTCGCTGGAAACACCATATATTTT; CDR3 protein: CASSSGQLAGNTIYF; J gene: TRBJ1-3; V gene: TRBV6-5; clone size: .; D gene: .
CDR3 DNA: TGCAGCGTCGGCGGGGGAGGGGAAGGAACTGAAGCTTTCTTT; CDR3 protein: CSVGGGGEGTEAFF; J gene: TRBJ1-1; V gene: TRBV29-1; clone size: .; D gene: .
CDR3 DNA: TGCGCCAGCAGCCTTTTGGACAGGGCGAACACCGGGGAGCTGTTTTTT; CDR3 protein: CASSLLDRANTGELFF; J gene: TRBJ2-2; V gene: TRBV4-3; clone size: once; D gene: TRBD1
CDR3 DNA: TGTGCCTGGAGTAGGACAGGAGACACAGATACGCAGTATTTT; CDR3 protein: CAWSRTGDTDTQYF; J gene: TRBJ2-3; V gene: TRBV30; clone size: .; D gene: TRBD1
CDR3 DNA: TGTGCCTGGAGTGGGGGACAGGGGAGGTCTGGCTACACCTTC; CDR3 protein: CAWSGGQGRSGYTF; J gene: TRBJ1-2; V gene: TRBV30; clone size: .; D gene: TRBD1
CDR3 DNA: TGTGCCAGAAGCTTAGGTGGTTTTAGGCGGGAGCAGTACTTC; CDR3 protein: CARSLGGFRREQYF; J gene: TRBJ2-7; V gene: TRBV7-5; clone size: once; D gene: .
CDR3 DNA: TGTGCCAGCAGCTACAGACAGGGCAGGTTTTCTGAAGCTTTCTTT; CDR3 protein: CASSYRQGRFSEAFF; J gene: TRBJ1-1; V gene: TRBV7-9; clone size: .; D gene: TRBD1
CDR3 DNA: TGCGCCAGCAGCTTGGGACTAGCGGGGTCGCCGGAGGAGACCCAGTACTTC; CDR3 protein: CASSLGLAGSPEETQYF; J gene: TRBJ2-5; V gene: TRBV5-1; clone size: .; D gene: TRBD2
CDR3 DNA: TGTGCCAGCAGGGCCGGGAGCTCCTATAATTCACCCCTCCACTTT; CDR3 protein: CASRAGSSYNSPLHF; J gene: TRBJ1-6; V gene: TRBV5-4; clone size: once; D gene: .
CDR3 DNA: TGTGCCAGCAGCCAAGATCTTGCAGCGGGGGGGAACTACAATGAGCAGTTCTTC; CDR3 protein: CASSQDLAAGGNYNEQFF; J gene: TRBJ2-1; V gene: TRBV4-2; clone size: .; D gene: TRBD2
CDR3 DNA: TGTGCCAGCAGCTTAGTCACTAGCTTCCTCTCCTACGAGCAGTACTTC; CDR3 protein: CASSLVTSFLSYEQYF; J gene: TRBJ2-7; V gene: TRBV7-9; clone size: .; D gene: .
CDR3 DNA: TGTGCCAGCAGCTTAGGTGGAGGGGCGGGTGAAGCTTTCTTT; CDR3 protein: CASSLGGGAGEAFF; J gene: TRBJ1-1; V gene: TRBV7-2; clone size: .; D gene: .
CDR3 DNA: TGTGCCAGTAGTACCCTGGGAGCATCCTACGAGCAGTACTTC; CDR3 protein: CASSTLGASYEQYF; J gene: TRBJ2-7; V gene: TRBV19; clone size: once; D gene: .
CDR3 DNA: TGTGCCAGCAGCTCGGCACGCCAGGGCGGCTCCTACAATGAGCAGTTCTTC; CDR3 protein: CASSSARQGGSYNEQFF; J gene: TRBJ2-1; V gene: TRBV5-4; clone size: .; D gene: .
CDR3 DNA: TGTGCCTGGAGTGTACGGACAGGGAATGAAAAACTGTTTTTT; CDR3 protein: CAWSVRTGNEKLFF; J gene: TRBJ1-4; V gene: TRBV30; clone size: .; D gene: TRBD1
CDR3 DNA: TGTGCCAGCGCAGGGGTAGGGCTGGGGGGGAATGAGCAGTTCTTC; CDR3 protein: CASAGVGLGGNEQFF; J gene: TRBJ2-1; V gene: TRBV5-6; clone size: .; D gene: .
CDR3 DNA: TGTGCCAGCAGCAACGAGAGCTCCTACAATGAGCAGTTCTTC; CDR3 protein: CASSNESSYNEQFF; J gene: TRBJ2-1; V gene: TRBV5-6; clone size: .; D gene: .
CDR3 DNA: TGCGCCAGCAGCCAATACTCCACAGATACGCAGTATTTT; CDR3 protein: CASSQYSTDTQYF; J gene: TRBJ2-3; V gene: TRBV4-1; clone size: .; D gene: .
CDR3 DNA: TGTGCCAGCAGCCCGGACAGGGGTGGCTACACCTTC; CDR3 protein: CASSPDRGGYTF; J gene: TRBJ1-2; V gene: TRBV14; clone size: .; D gene: TRBD1
CDR3 DNA: TGTGCCAGCAGCGTGACAGGAATCTACGAGCAGTACTTC; CDR3 protein: CASSVTGIYEQYF; J gene: TRBJ2-7; V gene: TRBV5-6; clone size: .; D gene: .
CDR3 DNA: TGTGCCAGCAGCCCTGGGGGGGTTGCACGGGAGCAGTTCTTC; CDR3 protein: CASSPGGVAREQFF; J gene: TRBJ2-1; V gene: TRBV7-2; clone size: .; D gene: TRBD2
CDR3 DNA: TGTGCCAGCAGCGTACCCCCGGGATTTTCTGGAAACACCATATATTTT; CDR3 protein: CASSVPPGFSGNTIYF; J gene: TRBJ1-3; V gene: TRBV9; clone size: .; D gene: .
CDR3 DNA: TGTGCCAGCAGCTTAGGGACAGGCCGCATGGGAAACGAGCAGTACTTC; CDR3 protein: CASSLGTGRMGNEQYF; J gene: TRBJ2-7; V gene: TRBV7-6; clone size: few; D gene: TRBD1
CDR3 DNA: .; CDR3 protein: CASSVASGQGGETQYF; J gene: TRBJ2-5; V gene: TRBV9; clone size: once; D gene: .
CDR3 DNA: TGTGCCAGCAGTCTTACGGGGGGAAGTGTTGAAGCTTTCTTT; CDR3 protein: CASSLTGGSVEAFF; J gene: TRBJ1-1; V gene: TRBV6-5; clone size: .; D gene: .
CDR3 DNA: TGTGCCATCGAGGGCAGGGGTGGCCACGAGCAGTACTTC; CDR3 protein: CAIEGRGGHEQYF; J gene: TRBJ2-7; V gene: TRBV10-3; clone size: .; D gene: .
CDR3 DNA: TGTGCCAGCAGCTCGGGACAGGGGACCTATGGCTACACCTTC; CDR3 protein: CASSSGQGTYGYTF; J gene: TRBJ1-2; V gene: TRBV7-3; clone size: .; D gene: TRBD1